This entry features one T cell receptor beta chain sequence. The antigen is unknown. The data were taken from a study of OX40 agonist ivuxolimab in advanced cancers. The overall study: Of the participants, under 50% had some prior anti-PD-1, anti-PD-L1 or anti-CTLA-4 therapy, which was allowed.

The V gene's germline CDR1 is SEHNR and CDR2 FQNEAQ (reference sequence). The CDR3 consists of 16 residues. The V gene lost 2 bases and the J gene lost 8 bases, with 18 bases spanning the gap. General observations from the study: The study observed clonal expansion of CD4+ and CD8+ blood T cells by week 6 at 0.1 to 3.0 mg/kg.

Some clones are missing from TCRdb's copy, which holds only in-frame ones; the method was immunoSEQ multiplex PCR. The sample shows roughly 33,000 clones, under 85% of them seen only once. The J gene is TRBJ1-4, the V gene TRBV7-9; no firm D call. The clonotype originates from an adult with an advanced solid tumor such as melanoma, head and neck, liver or kidney cancer. The starting material was CD4+ or CD8+ T cells sorted from blood, obtained in a trial of the OX40 agonist ivuxolimab. The CDR3 sequence is CASSLNVVRTGEKLFF. CDR3 coding DNA: TGTGCCAGCAGCTTAAATGTTGTTCGGACGGGCGAAAAACTGTTTTTT.